This T cell receptor (beta chain) was profiled in a study of T-cell memory formation after mild COVID-19 (dated by TCRdb to about 2021). About the investigation overall: Most TCR sequence clusters were specific to one of the two donors. The cohort comprised two young, previously healthy adult volunteers, one female and one male. Longitudinal TCRalpha and TCRbeta repertoire sequencing tracked T-cell clones expanding and contracting after mild COVID-19 in a couple of donors.

What the research found in general, with its limitations: SARS-CoV-2 specificity was not confirmed for the second-wave clones peaking on day 37. Some responding clones were found in pre-infection memory, which suggests that pre-existing cross-reactive memory T cells took part in the SARS-CoV-2 response. Clones contracting from day 15 to 85 had balanced CD4/CD8 phenotypes, while a second wave expanding from day 15 to 37 was biased towards CD4+. The study included only a couple of mild cases, and larger cohorts that include severe cases with pre-infection samples were judged to be necessary. Contracting CD4+ clones appeared mostly in the CM and EM memory subsets, whereas CD8+ clones were enriched in EMRA.

The germline V gene (reference sequence) specifies SGHKS as CDR1 and YYEKEE as CDR2. V and J are truncated by 2 bases and 5 bases respectively, leaving an intervening sequence of 10 bases. Reading from cysteine to phenylalanine, the CDR3 counts 13 amino acids. Just the 39-base CDR3 DNA is kept, in frame starting at base 1. PBMCs were isolated by Ficoll-Paque density gradient centrifugation. This clonotype came up a few times. The antigen this receptor binds is unknown. Within one base of it there is no much larger clone, and no base qualities were kept. TCRdb lists the instrument as Illumina NovaSeq 6000. Using 5'RACE with constant-segment primers, TCRalpha and TCRbeta cDNA libraries were constructed, with sample barcodes and unique molecular identifiers added in the process. Trizol reagent was used to extract RNA from every sample. Library amplification was performed in two PCR steps, and a second sample barcode and Illumina TruSeq adapters were introduced in the second step. Sequencing of the libraries was done on an Illumina NovaSeq, producing 2 x 150 bp paired-end reads. In the paper's pipeline: Reads were demultiplexed and collapsed into UMI-guided consensus sequences with migec v1.2.7. With mixcr v2.1.11, UMI consensuses were aligned to TRA and TRB V and J templates and assembled into clonotypes. A clonotype was counted as expanded or contracted only when both edgeR and NoisET called the clonotype significant, with the noise models trained on biological replicates. For edgeR calls, the thresholds were a false discovery rate-adjusted p below 0.01 and a log2 fold-change of 1. As an exploratory analysis of dynamics, max-normalized trajectories of the 1000 most abundant clonotypes were examined with PCA combined with hierarchical clustering. Separately sequenced CD4+ and CD8+ repertoires were used to assign the CD4 or CD8 phenotype of responding clones. The public reads were run again by TCRdb, first through fastp at Q25 and then through MiXCR, and only productive beta chains were kept. Under each unique CDR3 protein, matching rows form one entry showing the most common genes and DNA. TCRdb's processing, not the authors' own work, is the source of the V and J calls. Present in this sample are 250,000 to 300,000 distinct CDR3 sequences, around 15% of which were seen just once. The top ten clonotypes cover roughly a fifth of the sample.

This chain is built from TRBV5-5 and TRBJ1-1, with an unclear D gene assignment. The receptor's source is a man aged 18 to 29 who had mild COVID-19 (a few samples of this study predate the infection). The sample titles of this study are shuffled in the database, so cell type and time point are left out; the donor was told from shared clones. The material sequenced was PBMCs or a T cell subset sorted from them (not recorded which). The sequenced DNA: TGTGCCAGCAGCTTTCAGAGAGGAACTGAAGCTTTCTTT. This gives the protein CASSFQRGTEAFF. The entire variable domain, with the stretches around the CDR3 drawn from the reference TRBV5-5 and TRBJ1-1 proteins, is DAGVTQSPTHLIKTRGQQVTLRCSPISGHKSVSWYQQVLGQGPQFIFQYYEKEERGRGNFPDRFSARQFPNYSSELNVNALLLGDSALYLCASSFQRGTEAFFGQGTRLTVV.